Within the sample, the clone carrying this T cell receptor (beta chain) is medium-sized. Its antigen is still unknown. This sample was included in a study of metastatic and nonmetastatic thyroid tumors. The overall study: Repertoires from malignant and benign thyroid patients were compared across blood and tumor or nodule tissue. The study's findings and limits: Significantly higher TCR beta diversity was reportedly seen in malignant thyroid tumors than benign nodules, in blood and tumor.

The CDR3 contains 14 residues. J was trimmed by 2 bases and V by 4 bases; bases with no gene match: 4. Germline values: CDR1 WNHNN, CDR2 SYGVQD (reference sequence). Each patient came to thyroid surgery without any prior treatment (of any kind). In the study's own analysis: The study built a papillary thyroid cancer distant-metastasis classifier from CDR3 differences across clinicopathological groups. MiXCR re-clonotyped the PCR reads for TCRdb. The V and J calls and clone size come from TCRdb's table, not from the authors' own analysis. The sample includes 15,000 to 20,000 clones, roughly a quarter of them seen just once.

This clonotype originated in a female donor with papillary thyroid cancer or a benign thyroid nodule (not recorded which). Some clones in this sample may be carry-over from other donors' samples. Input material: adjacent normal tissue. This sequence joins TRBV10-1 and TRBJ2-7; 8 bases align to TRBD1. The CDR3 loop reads CASSAGTGTYEQYF. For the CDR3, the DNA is TGCGCCAGCAGTGCCGGGACAGGTACCTACGAGCAGTACTTC.